One T cell receptor (beta chain) is described in this entry. The antigen is unknown. This record comes from a study of T cell clonotyping in hematopoietic cell transplantation. Whole-study findings and limits: Broader posttransplant TCR repertoire diversity was predicted by graft donor and pretransplant recipient Inverse Simpson Index values. After transplant, recipient diversity fell while pathologically expanded clonotypes grew through day 180. At the given depth, recipient repertoires were over 95% de novo clonotypes. CD4 and CD8 repertoire contributions could not be separated without sorting.

Clones were read by immunoSEQ multiplex PCR, and TCRdb kept only the in-frame ones, dropping some. The table shows approximately 70,000 clones, with around 94% occurring only once. The CDR3 consists of 10 residues. Germline lookup yields CDR1 DFQATT and CDR2 SNEGSKA (reference sequence). This sequence originates from a man in his forties or fifties in good health. Some clones in this sample may be carry-over from other donors' samples. The specimen was peripheral blood mononuclear cells. This chain uses TRBV20-1 with TRBJ1-2; D gene unclear. The DNA of the CDR3 is TGCGTAGCCCCGATTGAGGGCTACACCTTC. This encodes CVAPIEGYTF.